The sequence of this T cell receptor beta chain was determined in a study of radiation and T cells in renal cell carcinoma. General study points: In blood, top tumor clones expanded by 2 weeks, shrinking by 4. Baseline intratumoral clonotype presence is unknown without pretreatment biopsies.

Generated by immunoSEQ multiplex PCR, the TCRdb table keeps only in-frame clones and is missing some. The table records approximately 63,000 clones, over 70% of them present only once. A remark on this clone: No antigen is known for it.

Time point defined: baseline pretreatment blood. Treatment defined: 15 Gy SBRT to primary tumor, nephrectomy 4 weeks later. Blood was sampled at baseline, 2 weeks and 4 weeks after SBRT. The tumor was a clear cell renal cell carcinoma. This sequence originates from a man aged 55 to 70 with renal cell carcinoma. The sequences come from blood, collected from a patient whose treatment included radiotherapy and nephrectomy.

The CDR3 sequence: CASSNPFRVLNTEAFF. The CDR3 DNA reads TGTGCCAGTAGTAACCCTTTTAGGGTATTGAACACTGAAGCTTTCTTT. The chain recombines TRBV19 with TRBJ1-1; D remains ambiguous. Trimming pared 4 bases from V and 0 bases from J, leaving 15 bases between. This CDR3 is built from 16 residues. CDR1 and CDR2 from the germline V gene are LNHDA and SQIVND (reference sequence).